This T cell receptor (beta chain) is from a study of blood T cell repertoires in COVID-19. Overall study: From T cells, B-cell-depleted T cells, or PBMCs came the material, which was cDNA or gDNA.

The Seattle patients joined while their infection was active and were tracked longitudinally afterward. In the original analysis: Estimated nucleated cell counts came from reference gene primer amplification. Profiling relied on immunoSEQ multiplex PCR, and the TCRdb table lists in-frame clones only, not all of them. V and J calls and clone size are as listed in that table; D and trimming were resolved from the DNA. The repertoire holds 310,000 or so clones, with approximately 90% as singletons. The CDR3 is made up of 15 amino acids. Germline CDR1 is GTSNPN and CDR2 is SVGIG (reference sequence). The V end lost 3 bases, the J end lost 1 base, and 12 bases lay between the germline ends.

This receptor was obtained from a woman aged 25-40 years with COVID-19, enrolled during active disease. This chain links TRBV30 with TRBJ1-4, with D uncertain. The sample taken for sequencing was peripheral blood. The CDR3 DNA follows: TGTGCCTGGAGGAACAGCCTTCTAACTAATGAAAAACTGTTTTTT. Its translation is CAWRNSLLTNEKLFF. The full variable domain, rest sourced from reference TRBV30 and TRBJ1-4, is SQTIHQWPATLVQPVGSPLSLECTVEGTSNPNLYWYRQAAGRGLQLLFYSVGIGQISSEVPQNLSASRPQDRQFILSSKKLLLSDSGFYLCAWRNSLLTNEKLFFGSGTQLSVL.